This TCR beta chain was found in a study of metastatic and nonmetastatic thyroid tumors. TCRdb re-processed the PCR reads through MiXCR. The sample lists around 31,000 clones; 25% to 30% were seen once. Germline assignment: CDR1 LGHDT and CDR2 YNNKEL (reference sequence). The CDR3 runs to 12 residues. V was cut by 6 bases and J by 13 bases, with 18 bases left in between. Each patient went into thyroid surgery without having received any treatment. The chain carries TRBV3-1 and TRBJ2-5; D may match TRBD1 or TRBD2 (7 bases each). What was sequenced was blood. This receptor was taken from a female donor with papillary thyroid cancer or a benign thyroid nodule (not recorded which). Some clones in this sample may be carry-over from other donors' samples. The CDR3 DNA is TGTGCCAGCAGACGTGACAGGGAGGGTCCGTACTTC. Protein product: CASRRDREGPYF.